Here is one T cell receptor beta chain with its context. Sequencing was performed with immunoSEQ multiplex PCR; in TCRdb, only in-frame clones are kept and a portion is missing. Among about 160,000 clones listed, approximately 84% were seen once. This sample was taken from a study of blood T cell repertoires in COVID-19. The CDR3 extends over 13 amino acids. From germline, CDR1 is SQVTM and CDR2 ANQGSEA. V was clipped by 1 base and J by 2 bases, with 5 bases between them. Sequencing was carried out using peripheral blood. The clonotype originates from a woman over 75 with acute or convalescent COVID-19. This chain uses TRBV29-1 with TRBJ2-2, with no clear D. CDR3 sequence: CSVEGRNTGELFF. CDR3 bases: TGCAGCGTTGAAGGTCGTAACACCGGGGAGCTGTTTTTT.